Listed below are T cell receptor beta chains from one sample, sequenced in a study of CD8+ T cells in alopecia areata. TCRdb's table, derived via immunoSEQ multiplex PCR, lists solely in-frame clones and lacks some. The table lists more than 95,000 clones, 55% to 70% of them singletons. What was sequenced was CD4+ T cells sorted from blood. The receptors come from a human donor in good health. CDR3s include the opening cysteine and the closing phenylalanine or tryptophan. Fields, in order: J gene, clone size, V gene, D gene, CDR3 DNA, CDR3 protein. D genes are given only for firm matches. Rows give clone size only sometimes, using once, few, many, or a class for an expanded clone.

j_gene: TRBJ2-7
abundance: .
v_gene: TRBV18
d_gene: .
CDR3nt: TGTGCCAGCTCACCCCTAAGTTCCTACGAGCAGTACTTC
CDR3aa: CASSPLSSYEQYF

j_gene: TRBJ1-1
abundance: .
v_gene: TRBV6-5
d_gene: .
CDR3nt: TGTGCCAGCAGTTACTCGTCGATACGGGAAGCTTTCTTT
CDR3aa: CASSYSSIREAFF

j_gene: TRBJ2-5
abundance: .
v_gene: TRBV5-4
d_gene: TRBD2
CDR3nt: TGTGCCAGCAGCCGGGAGGAGGAGACCCAGTACTTC
CDR3aa: CASSREEETQYF

j_gene: TRBJ1-1
abundance: .
v_gene: TRBV18
d_gene: .
CDR3nt: TGTGCCAGCTCACCTCCTTCGGCAGGGAGGAACACTGAAGCTTTCTTT
CDR3aa: CASSPPSAGRNTEAFF

j_gene: TRBJ2-5
abundance: few
v_gene: TRBV29-1
d_gene: .
CDR3nt: TGCAGCGGGGAGGAGGAGACCCAGTACTTC
CDR3aa: CSGEEETQYF

j_gene: TRBJ2-1
abundance: .
v_gene: TRBV29-1
d_gene: TRBD2
CDR3nt: TGCAGCGTTGACCTAGCGGGGGAGGGTGAGCAGTTCTTC
CDR3aa: CSVDLAGEGEQFF

j_gene: TRBJ1-2
abundance: few
v_gene: TRBV14
d_gene: .
CDR3nt: TGTGCCAGCAGCCAGGGCACTAACTATGGCTACACCTTC
CDR3aa: CASSQGTNYGYTF

j_gene: TRBJ1-2
abundance: few
v_gene: TRBV29-1
d_gene: TRBD1
CDR3nt: TGCAGCGTCGGACAGGGGGCGACGATGGGCTACACCTTC
CDR3aa: CSVGQGATMGYTF

j_gene: TRBJ1-1
abundance: .
v_gene: TRBV29-1
d_gene: .
CDR3nt: TGCAGCGTTGAAAGGGACATCTCTGAAGCTTTCTTT
CDR3aa: CSVERDISEAFF

j_gene: TRBJ1-1
abundance: .
v_gene: TRBV7-9
d_gene: TRBD1
CDR3nt: TGTGCCAGCAGCTTAGTGCAGGGGGGGAACACTGAAGCTTTCTTT
CDR3aa: CASSLVQGGNTEAFF

j_gene: TRBJ1-1
abundance: .
v_gene: TRBV21-1
d_gene: .
CDR3nt: TGTGCCAGCAGCCCCCGGACAGGGCTGAACACTGAAGCTTTCTTT
CDR3aa: CASSPRTGLNTEAFF

j_gene: TRBJ2-3
abundance: once
v_gene: TRBV7-2
d_gene: .
CDR3nt: TGTGCCAGCAGCTTAGTGGTCGGGGCGACAGATACGCAGTATTTT
CDR3aa: CASSLVVGATDTQYF

j_gene: TRBJ2-3
abundance: .
v_gene: TRBV5-4
d_gene: .
CDR3nt: TGTGCCAGCAGCGGGGGGCGGGACACAGATACGCAGTATTTT
CDR3aa: CASSGGRDTDTQYF

j_gene: TRBJ1-6
abundance: .
v_gene: TRBV4-2
d_gene: .
CDR3nt: TGTGCCAGCAGCCAGCCCCTCCGGTTTTCACCCCTCCACTTT
CDR3aa: CASSQPLRFSPLHF

j_gene: TRBJ2-5
abundance: .
v_gene: TRBV7-7
d_gene: .
CDR3nt: TGTGCCAGCAGCTTAGGTGGGACCCTTGGAGAGACCCAGTACTTC
CDR3aa: CASSLGGTLGETQYF

j_gene: TRBJ2-3
abundance: .
v_gene: TRBV9
d_gene: .
CDR3nt: TGTGCCAGCAGCGCCTCCGTGGGGGATACGCAGTATTTT
CDR3aa: CASSASVGDTQYF

j_gene: TRBJ1-1
abundance: few
v_gene: TRBV29-1
d_gene: .
CDR3nt: TGCAGCGGCTCAGGGTATGGCACTGAAGCTTTCTTT
CDR3aa: CSGSGYGTEAFF